This T cell receptor beta chain comes out of a study of blood T cells in healthy people across ages. A second about 6 to 11 cycle PCR used barcoded and J-beta primers. Each cDNA molecule was tagged by a template-switch adaptor that had 12 random nucleotides. TCRdb re-analysed the 5' RACE reads in MiXCR, keeping a single row per CDR3 protein. The sample records about 720,000 distinct CDR3 sequences, over 20% being singletons. The CDR3 length is 16 residues. Germline lookup yields CDR1 SGHKS and CDR2 YYEKEE (reference sequence). The V segment lost 4 bases and the J segment 5 bases; nucleotides outside the gene matches: 6. Isolation yielded PBMCs, at least 6.5 million per sample, in every case.

This TCR was sampled from an older man in good health. V and J are TRBV5-5 and TRBJ2-7, with TRBD2 matching over 16 bases. Material: blood. CDR3 in DNA: TGTGCCAGCAGCGAGGGACTAGCGGGAGGGCAGCACGAGCAGTACTTC. Its protein product is CASSEGLAGGQHEQYF.